A selection of T cell receptor beta chains follows, all from one sample in a study of T-cell reconstitution after alpha-beta-depleted transplantation in children. TCRdb called the PCR reads again in MiXCR, with one record for every CDR3 protein. The table has 250,000 to 300,000 distinct CDR3 sequences, around 7.3% seen once. Here the sequenced sample was peripheral blood, taken 360 days after TCRalphabeta/CD19-depleted stem cell transplant. Receptor source: a female patient aged 2-9 years who had a stem cell transplant for Fanconi anemia, so the T cells may come from the graft donor. Each CDR3 is given with its conserved first and last residue. D genes are given only for firm matches.

TRBV24-1	TRBD2	TRBJ2-1	CATSDLSPGGDEQFF
TRBV7-2	.	TRBJ2-7	CASSSSGTTYEQYF
TRBV6-2/TRBV6-3	.	TRBJ2-1	CASSTESGYNEQFF
TRBV24-1	TRBD1	TRBJ2-5	CATRDRGEETQYF
TRBV2	.	TRBJ2-2	CASRNEDTGELFF
TRBV5-1	TRBD1	TRBJ1-2	CASSSLRGLDYGYTF
TRBV11-3	.	TRBJ1-1	CASSLVWTELNTEAFF
TRBV7-8	.	TRBJ2-1	CASSLNSPHEQFF
TRBV18	TRBD2	TRBJ2-3	CASSLGLAGGSVSDTQYF
TRBV5-5	TRBD2	TRBJ2-4	CASTGGTDIQYF
TRBV20-1	TRBD1	TRBJ1-6	CSARPGQGEGSPLHF
TRBV4-2	TRBD2	TRBJ2-5	CASTPDRRLAGTSGRKGETQYF
TRBV3-1	.	TRBJ2-7	CASSREGVYEQYF
TRBV15	TRBD2	TRBJ2-1	CATSGQRGGWNEQFF
TRBV27	.	TRBJ1-5	CAISLYPGAGNQPQHF
TRBV5-1	.	TRBJ2-4	CASSLDGGRGIQYF
TRBV6-2/TRBV6-3	.	TRBJ1-3	CASRPPGHPSGNTIYF
TRBV7-6	TRBD1	TRBJ1-1	CASSHQQGTNTEAFF
TRBV9	.	TRBJ2-1	CASSVVGATYNEQFF
TRBV9	TRBD2	TRBJ2-7	CASSVAAGDPYEQYF
TRBV27	.	TRBJ2-3	CASSLFLGASTDTQYF
TRBV27	TRBD1	TRBJ2-7	CASSPLWTGMNEQYF
TRBV12-3/TRBV12-4	TRBD2	TRBJ2-5	CAICFLTSGSRGETQYF
TRBV12-3/TRBV12-4	.	TRBJ1-2	CASSLVGLGDYGYTF
TRBV20-1	.	TRBJ1-2	CSAKPEASFYGYTF
TRBV9	.	TRBJ1-5	CASSADRVSQPQHF
TRBV6-1	.	TRBJ2-7	CASSNPGPPYEQYF
TRBV6-1	TRBD1	TRBJ1-5	CASSVTGGVDQPQHF
TRBV6-5	.	TRBJ1-2	CASSYSNLLYGYTF
TRBV27	.	TRBJ2-5	CASRQQGMETQYF
TRBV3-1	.	TRBJ2-1	CASSQGGLTYNEQFF
TRBV2	TRBD1	TRBJ1-1	CASRVDRERANTEAFF
TRBV29-1	TRBD2	TRBJ2-1	CSVRSGRVPNEQFF
TRBV10-3	TRBD1	TRBJ2-3	CASKGDRGPDTQYF
TRBV2	TRBD2	TRBJ2-1	CASSGATSVHSYNEQFF
TRBV4-1	TRBD2	TRBJ2-5	CASSLTPPSGRPGTQYF
TRBV29-1	.	TRBJ1-5	CSPLRRSNQPQHF
TRBV10-3	.	TRBJ2-3	CAISDRQGTSTDTQYF
TRBV20-1	.	TRBJ2-7	CSVQLSSYEQYF
TRBV29-1	TRBD1	TRBJ2-3	CSVEDWDSVPASTDTQYF
TRBV11-2	TRBD1	TRBJ2-7	CASSRDRGYYEQYF
TRBV20-1	TRBD2	TRBJ2-2	CSARETSGGELFF
TRBV7-9	.	TRBJ1-2	CASSFASGYTF
TRBV20-1	.	TRBJ2-6	CSAKVSGANVLTF
TRBV5-1	.	TRBJ1-2	CASSLTGKDGYTF
TRBV7-6	.	TRBJ2-2	CASSRIQSTGELFF
TRBV28	TRBD2	TRBJ2-2	CASSFQGGLAGELFF
TRBV7-9	.	TRBJ2-7	CASSPYTRLGYEQYF
TRBV7-9	TRBD1	TRBJ1-3	CASSSDRGSGNTIYF
TRBV5-1	TRBD2	TRBJ2-3	CASRLGLAGGTDTQYF
TRBV6-5	.	TRBJ2-1	CASSHKVDSVNEQFF
TRBV5-1	TRBD1	TRBJ2-3	CASSLGQGGSTQYF
TRBV6-2/TRBV6-3	TRBD2	TRBJ2-1	CASKRLAPYNEQFF